Below, 24 T cell receptor beta chains from the same sample are listed, as sequenced in a study of T cells after posttransplantation cyclophosphamide. Sequenced by immunoSEQ multiplex PCR; TCRdb stores in-frame clones only, minus some. The repertoire consists of about 28,000 clones, with just over 85% occurring once and the leading ten covering around 3.3%. Sequenced input: PBMCs. Receptor source: a man aged 50-59 years.

The V call is TRBV10-3, the J call TRBJ2-3, with D maybe TRBD2 (5 bases). Germline values: CDR1 ENHRY, CDR2 SYGVKD. Trimming removed 10 bases from V and 0 bases from J, with 17 bases in between. This CDR3 region has 15 residues. CDR3 nucleotides: TGTGCCACCTCCATCGGTCCGGGGAGCACAGATACGCAGTATTTT. Its protein product is CATSIGPGSTDTQYF.

This sequence joins TRBV9 and TRBJ2-7, with TRBD2 as a possible D gene (6 bases). This CDR3 is built from 12 residues. Trimming took 6 bases from V and 4 from J, leaving 11 bases between them. The germline gives CDR1 SGDLS, CDR2 YYNGEE. As DNA, the CDR3 is TGTGCCAGCAATCGCGGAGGGTACGAGCAGTACTTC. Protein product: CASNRGGYEQYF.

The chain employs TRBV18 and TRBJ2-5, with a tentative D call TRBD2 (7 bases). Germline loops: CDR1 KGHSH, CDR2 LQKENI. The CDR3 is 16 amino acids. With 0 bases removed from V and 5 bases from J, the gap between germline ends came to 16 bases. CDR3 amino acids: CASSPPNRAGAETQYF. CDR3 nucleotides: TGTGCCAGCTCACCACCGAACAGGGCGGGGGCGGAGACCCAGTACTTC.

The J gene is TRBJ1-1, the V gene TRBV5-1, with D possibly matching TRBD1 (6 bases). Trimming took off 9 bases at V and 1 base at J, with 19 bases between the two ends. CDR1 is SGHRS, CDR2 YFSETQ, per germline. The CDR3 is made up of 15 amino acids. The CDR3 DNA reads as TGCGCCACCTCGGCCCTTGGGGGCGGGAACACTGAAGCTTTCTTT. Residues: CATSALGGGNTEAFF.

The chain recombines TRBV20-1 with TRBJ2-1; TRBD2 is a possible D gene (5 bases). The CDR3 covers 11 residues. Germline CDR1 DFQATT, CDR2 SNEGSKA (reference sequence). V lost 3 bases and J lost 5, with 5 bases in between. CDR3 residues: CSARRDNEQFF. Written as DNA, the CDR3 is TGCAGTGCTAGGAGGGACAATGAGCAGTTCTTC.

The chain recombines TRBV19 with TRBJ1-5; D unclear. V gave up 4 bases and J gave up 0 bases, with 10 bases separating them. The germline gives CDR1 LNHDA, CDR2 SQIVND (reference sequence). This CDR3 has 15 amino acids. In DNA form, the CDR3 reads TGTGCCAGTAGTAATACGGGGTATAGCAATCAGCCCCAGCATTTT. Its protein product is CASSNTGYSNQPQHF.

V gene TRBV27 combines with J gene TRBJ1-6; D might be TRBD1 (6 bases). The CDR3 has 14 amino acids. Germline V gene sequence: CDR1 MNHEY, CDR2 SMNVEV (reference sequence). V was trimmed by 2 bases and J by 10 bases, leaving 12 bases between them. CDR3 in amino acids: CASSLPGARSPLHF. CDR3 nucleotide sequence: TGTGCCAGCAGTTTACCAGGGGCCCGATCACCCCTCCACTTT.

J is TRBJ1-4 and V is TRBV19, with a possible D match to TRBD1 (5 bases). CDR3 length: 17 residues. Trimming pared 3 bases from V and 5 bases from J, leaving 19 bases between. Germline CDR1 LNHDA, CDR2 SQIVND (reference sequence). The CDR3 nucleotides read TGTGCCAGTAGTATGCGGGGAGGAGGGGTGGCGAATGAAAAACTGTTTTTT. This translates into CASSMRGGGVANEKLFF.

This clone was detected a few times. V is TRBV6-1 and J is TRBJ1-3, with 8 bases matching TRBD1. The V gene's germline CDR1 is MNHNS and CDR2 SASEGT. With 8 bases clipped from V and 1 base from J, the junction kept 1 base outside the gene matches. The CDR3 runs to 13 residues. CDR3 amino acids: CASHRGSGNTIYF. The CDR3 region has the DNA TGTGCCAGCCACAGGGGGTCTGGAAACACCATATATTTT.

This chain links TRBV6-5 with TRBJ2-3; 7 nucleotides agree with TRBD1. Germline lookup yields CDR1 MNHEY and CDR2 SVGAGI. J was trimmed by 3 bases and V by 2 bases; bases with no gene match: 5. There are 15 residues in the CDR3. The chain's CDR3 is CASSYGQAATDTQYF. The CDR3 DNA is TGTGCCAGCAGTTACGGACAGGCGGCAACAGATACGCAGTATTTT.

A few counts support this clone. As DNA, the CDR3 is TGTGCCAGTAGACAGGGACGGGGTCAGCCCCAGCATTTT. Amino acids: CASRQGRGQPQHF. The chain combines TRBV19 with TRBJ1-5; tentatively, D is TRBD1 (6 bases). The germline V gene has CDR1 LNHDA and CDR2 SQIVND (reference sequence). Trimming cost V 6 bases and J 6 bases, with 12 bases left between them. The CDR3 has 13 amino acids. Together with reference TRBV19 and TRBJ1-5, the CDR3 gives the full variable domain: DGGITQSPKYLFRKEGQNVTLSCEQNLNHDAMYWYRQDPGQGLRLIYYSQIVNDFQKGDIAEGYSVSREKKESFPLTVTSAQKNPTAFYLCASRQGRGQPQHFGDGTRLSIL.

V usage is TRBV5-1 and J usage is TRBJ1-3, with D unclear. Trimming left V 2 bases short and J 4 bases short, with 22 bases between. This CDR3 is 18 amino acids long. Germline V gives CDR1 SGHRS, CDR2 YFSETQ. CDR3 amino acids: CASSFGRGFGSGGNTIYF. The DNA of the CDR3 is TGCGCCAGCAGCTTTGGTCGTGGATTTGGGTCGGGGGGAAACACCATATATTTT.

The rearrangement joins TRBV7-9 to TRBJ2-6, with D tentatively TRBD1 (8 bases). The V gene's germline CDR1 is SEHNR and CDR2 FQNEAQ (reference sequence). Trimming left V 5 bases short and J 4 bases short, with 21 bases between. There are 18 residues in the CDR3. CDR3 sequence (DNA): TGTGCCAGCAGCCCGGGGGGCAGGGGGCGTTCAGGGGCCAACGTCCTGACTTTC. Residues: CASSPGGRGRSGANVLTF.

The chain is built from TRBV4-1 and TRBJ2-1; D gene uncertain. From germline, CDR1 is MGHRA and CDR2 YSYEKL. The CDR3 spans 12 residues. V was cut by 4 bases and J by 4 bases, with 5 bases left in between. CDR3 sequence: CASSLYYNEQFF. For the CDR3, the DNA is TGCGCCAGCAGCCTCTATTACAATGAGCAGTTCTTC.

The rearrangement links TRBV9 to TRBJ2-3, with 8 bases lining up with TRBD1. V was pared by 3 bases and J by 4 bases, with 4 bases of the junction left unmatched. The CDR3 covers 14 residues. From germline, CDR1 is SGDLS and CDR2 YYNGEE. The CDR3: CASSDDRGADTQYF. The CDR3 DNA reads TGTGCCAGCAGCGACGACAGGGGCGCAGATACGCAGTATTTT.

This rearrangement joins TRBV4-2 to TRBJ2-1, with 12 bases aligning to TRBD2. This CDR3 comprises 16 residues. J lost 10 bases, V lost 3 bases, and 10 bases had no gene match. Germline values: CDR1 LGHNA, CDR2 YNFKEQ. CDR3: CASSQRAGTSGYEQFF. The CDR3 DNA reads TGTGCCAGCAGCCAGAGGGCCGGGACTAGCGGGTACGAGCAGTTCTTC.

This rearrangement joins TRBV9 to TRBJ1-3, with D unresolved. Germline lookup yields CDR1 SGDLS and CDR2 YYNGEE. The V end was cut by 3 bases, the J end by 4 bases, with 5 bases between. CDR3 length: 12 residues. CDR3 nucleotides: TGTGCCAGCAGCGCGTCCGGAAACACCATATATTTT. This gives the protein CASSASGNTIYF.

The chain has TRBV6-1 and TRBJ2-1; TRBD2 agrees at 14 bases. CDR3 length: 15 residues. Germline CDR1 MNHNS, CDR2 SASEGT. With V trimmed by 4 bases and J by 5 bases, 1 base remained unmatched. This chain's CDR3 is CASSGTSGGNNEQFF. In nucleotides, the CDR3 is TGTGCCAGCAGTGGGACTAGCGGGGGGAACAATGAGCAGTTCTTC.

The rearrangement joins TRBV5-8 to TRBJ2-3, with TRBD2 matching over 13 bases. Looked up from germline, CDR1 is SGHTS and CDR2 is YDEGEE. V dropped 2 bases and J dropped 5; count of bases not matched to a gene: 5. The CDR3 length is 16 residues. For the CDR3, the DNA is TGTGCCAGCAGCTTTACTAGCGGGGGGGCCGGAGATACGCAGTATTTT. Amino acids: CASSFTSGGAGDTQYF.

The V and J genes are TRBV6-4 and TRBJ1-6, with D tentatively TRBD1 (6 bases). V shed 2 bases and J shed 6 bases, with 11 bases lying between them. CDR1 is MRHNA and CDR2 is SNTAGT in the germline V gene. The CDR3 covers 15 residues. CDR3 in amino acids: CASSDTWTVNSPLHF. The CDR3 DNA sequence: TGTGCCAGCAGTGACACTTGGACAGTTAATTCACCCCTCCACTTT.

J is TRBJ2-2 and V is TRBV2, with 7 nucleotides matching TRBD2. The CDR3 contains 16 residues. Germline values: CDR1 SNHLY, CDR2 FYNNEI. The V segment lost 7 bases and the J segment 5 bases; nucleotides outside the gene matches: 13. The CDR3 sequence: CASIQGLVRGTGELFF. Written as DNA, the CDR3 is TGTGCCAGCATCCAAGGACTAGTTCGCGGAACCGGGGAGCTGTTTTTT.

The chain is built from TRBV7-2 and TRBJ2-2; D is unresolved. In germline, CDR1 is SGHTA, CDR2 FQGNSA. Trimming left V 5 bases short and J 6 bases short, with 16 bases between. The CDR3 is 15 amino acids. The CDR3 is CASSRNSYRAGELFF. For the CDR3, the DNA is TGTGCCAGCAGCCGTAATAGCTACCGGGCCGGGGAGCTGTTTTTT.

V usage is TRBV7-3 and J usage is TRBJ2-1; tentative D call: TRBD2 (6 bases). The CDR3 consists of 13 residues. Germline assignment: CDR1 SGHTA and CDR2 FQGTGA. The germline V and J ends were trimmed by 2 bases and 8 bases, with 10 bases remaining between them. CDR3 amino acids: CASSLVLADEQFF. The CDR3 region has the DNA TGTGCCAGCAGCTTAGTACTAGCCGATGAGCAGTTCTTC.

The chain couples TRBV7-2 to TRBJ1-4; tentatively, D is TRBD1 (5 bases). Germline CDR1 and CDR2: SGHTA and FQGNSA. This CDR3 has 16 amino acids. Trimming cost V 5 bases and J 8 bases, with 21 bases left between them. CDR3 nucleotides: TGTGCCAGCAGCCCACAAGGCAGGGCAAACGTCGAAAAACTGTTTTTT. Translated: CASSPQGRANVEKLFF.